Below, 9 T cell receptor beta chains from the same sample are listed, as sequenced in a study of shared clonotypes between healthy human individuals. It was CD45RO-negative cells, positively selected for CCR7, that made up naive CD8 cells, with terminally differentiated effector memory CD45RA+ cells excluded. Here immunoSEQ multiplex PCR was the method, and the copy in TCRdb shows in-frame clones only, minus some. Of nearly 2 million clones in the sample, about 95% were seen once. Material: naive CD8+ T cells sorted from blood. The receptor source for this set is a man aged 18 to 35 in good health.

This clone was seen just once. This chain connects TRBV4-3 to TRBJ2-7; either TRBD1 or TRBD2 may supply D (5 bases each). The length of the CDR3 is 15 residues. Germline V gene lookup returns CDR1 LGHNA and CDR2 YSLEER. Trimming stripped 4 bases from V and 4 bases from J, with 17 bases between. The CDR3 nucleotides read TGCGCCAGCAGCCCCTCAAGGGACGCTCTTTACGAGCAGTACTTC. Translating gives CASSPSRDALYEQYF.

The chain links TRBV4-1 to TRBJ2-7; 9 positions match TRBD1. The CDR3 runs to 15 residues. V lost 0 bases and J lost 4; bases outside the gene matches: 4. Germline loops: CDR1 MGHRA, CDR2 YSYEKL. CDR3 region: CASSQEGDRVYEQYF. CDR3 bases: TGCGCCAGCAGCCAAGAGGGGGACAGGGTTTACGAGCAGTACTTC.

The CDR3 DNA follows: TGTGCCAGCAGCTTAGGAGGCGGGGGCATCGATGAGCAGTTCTTC. It yields the protein CASSLGGGGIDEQFF. The V call is TRBV11-2, the J call TRBJ2-1; possibly TRBD2 for D (7 bases). Germline V CDR1 and CDR2: SGHAT, FQNNGV. The CDR3 contains 15 residues. Trimming left V 1 base short and J 8 bases short, with 15 bases between.

Written as DNA, the CDR3 is TGTGCCAGCAGTACCGGGACAGCGAACACTGAAGCTTTCTTT. Translating it yields CASSTGTANTEAFF. This chain uses TRBV2 with TRBJ1-1, with 7 bases fitting TRBD1. The CDR3 runs 14 residues. J was trimmed by 1 base and V by 5 bases; bases with no gene match: 4. Germline CDR1 and CDR2: SNHLY and FYNNEI.

This clone was counted once. The chain is built from TRBV29-1 and TRBJ2-7, with a possible D match to TRBD2 (7 bases). Between the trimmed V and J ends, which lost 3 bases and 6 bases, there was a span of 18 bases. This CDR3 is 14 amino acids long. Germline V gene lookup returns CDR1 SQVTM and CDR2 ANQGSEA. The CDR3 loop is CSVDLGQGRVEQYF. The CDR3 DNA follows: TGCAGCGTTGATCTAGGCCAGGGGAGGGTCGAGCAGTACTTC.

The CDR3 loop is CASSLSAGLNEKLFF. The DNA of the CDR3 is TGTGCCAGCAGCTTGAGTGCGGGCCTTAATGAAAAACTGTTTTTT. This rearrangement joins TRBV5-4 to TRBJ1-4; D is ambiguous. Trimming took off 1 base at V and 4 bases at J, with 11 bases between the two ends. CDR3 length equals 15 residues. The germline gives CDR1 SGHNT, CDR2 YYREEE (reference sequence). Full variable domain (rest looked up from reference TRBV5-4 and TRBJ1-4): ETGVTQSPTHLIKTRGQQVTLRCSSQSGHNTVSWYQQALGQGPQFIFQYYREEENGRGNFPPRFSGLQFPNYSSELNVNALELDDSALYLCASSLSAGLNEKLFFGSGTQLSVL.

This sequence joins TRBV11-3 and TRBJ2-7, with D possibly matching TRBD2 (5 bases). Germline CDR1 and CDR2: SGHNT and YENEEA. The CDR3 consists of 14 residues. With 5 bases removed from V and 2 bases from J, the gap between germline ends came to 13 bases. DNA of the CDR3: TGTGCCAGCAGCCCGGATGACGGGACCTACGAGCAGTACTTC. Protein sequence: CASSPDDGTYEQYF.

For this clone: One junction end disagrees with the germline gene, perhaps due to a read error. The chain carries TRBV5-6 and TRBJ2-7; TRBD2 matches at 14 bases. Looked up from germline, CDR1 is SGHDT and CDR2 is YYEEEE. This CDR3 spans 12 amino acids. The CDR3 DNA reads TGTGCCAGCAGCACAGGGACTAGCGGGAGTTCCTTC. Protein product: CASSTGTSGSSF. The whole variable domain, filled in from reference TRBV5-6 and TRBJ2-7, reads DAGVTQSPTHLIKTRGQQVTLRCSPKSGHDTVSWYQQALGQGPQFIFQYYEEEERQRGNFPDRFSGHQFPNYSSELNVNALLLGDSALYLCASSTGTSGSSFGPGTRLTVT.

This sequence joins TRBV7-9 and TRBJ2-3; D not resolved. Trimming stripped 1 base from V and 4 bases from J, with 12 bases between. This CDR3 has 15 residues. Per the germline V gene, CDR1 is SEHNR and CDR2 is FQNEAQ (reference sequence). In nucleotides, the CDR3 is TGTGCCAGCAGCTTAGGATCAATTTCGCCAGATACGCAGTATTTT. This codes for CASSLGSISPDTQYF. The full variable domain, completed using reference TRBV7-9 and TRBJ2-3, is DTGVSQNPRHKITKRGQNVTFRCDPISEHNRLYWYRQTLGQGPEFLTYFQNEAQLEKSRLLSDRFSAERPKGSFSTLEIQRTEQGDSAMYLCASSLGSISPDTQYFGPGTRLTVL.